The 13 T cell receptor beta chains below all came from one sample that was sequenced in a study of PD-L1 blockade in urothelial cancer. Specified time point: peripheral blood 6 weeks after treatment start. Method: immunoSEQ multiplex PCR; TCRdb's copy keeps in-frame clones and lacks some. The sample carries around 29,000 clones, around four fifths recorded once. This specimen consisted of PBMCs, obtained around atezolizumab (anti-PD-L1) treatment. The receptors stem from a man between 65 and 85 years old with urothelial cancer.

This sequence joins TRBV7-8 and TRBJ2-5; 8 bases line up with TRBD2. J gave up 2 bases and V 6 bases, and 8 bases lay outside the gene matches. CDR1 and CDR2 from the germline V gene are SGHVS and FQNEAQ. This CDR3 region has 15 residues. CDR3 bases: TGTGCCAGCAGGCGAGGGGCGGGGGGTCAAGAGACCCAGTACTTC. Amino acid sequence: CASRRGAGGQETQYF.

The rearrangement joins TRBV19 to TRBJ2-5, with 9 bases matching TRBD1. The CDR3 has 16 amino acids. Germline V lookup: CDR1 LNHDA, CDR2 SQIVND (reference sequence). V was pared by 3 bases and J by 4 bases, with 9 bases of the junction left unmatched. In DNA form, the CDR3 reads TGTGCCAGTAGTATTCTGGGGACAGGGAGTCTAGAGACCCAGTACTTC. Residues: CASSILGTGSLETQYF.

The chain combines TRBV4-1 with TRBJ2-5; D unresolved. Germline-derived CDR1 and CDR2 are MGHRA and YSYEKL. V gave up 4 bases and J gave up 2 bases, with 11 bases separating them. The CDR3 is made up of 14 amino acids. CDR3: CASSRTQDQETQYF. Written as DNA, the CDR3 is TGCGCCAGCAGCCGAACTCAGGATCAAGAGACCCAGTACTTC.

In this sample, this clone turned up a few times. The chain's CDR3 is CASSPSLNEQYF. The CDR3 coding sequence is TGTGCCAGCAGCCCGTCCCTAAACGAGCAGTACTTC. This chain links TRBV7-9 with TRBJ2-7; D uncertain. The CDR3 is 12 residues long. The ends were cut back, 5 bases at V and 5 bases at J, with 10 bases in the middle. Germline assignment: CDR1 SEHNR and CDR2 FQNEAQ (reference sequence).

The rearrangement uses TRBV2 and TRBJ2-3; TRBD2 might be the D (5 bases). Trimming removed 7 bases at V and 0 bases at J, with 14 bases between. The germline CDR1 and CDR2 sequences are SNHLY and FYNNEI. CDR3 length: 15 residues. For the CDR3, the DNA is TGTGCCAGCACGTCCTCCCGGGGTAGCACAGATACGCAGTATTTT. It codes for CASTSSRGSTDTQYF.

This rearrangement joins TRBV5-1 to TRBJ2-5; the D gene is possibly TRBD2 (5 bases). Germline CDR1 reads SGHRS; CDR2 reads YFSETQ. Trimming shortened V by 0 bases and J by 3 bases, and 9 bases separated the two germline ends. This CDR3 contains 14 residues. The CDR3 coding sequence is TGCGCCAGCAGCTTGGAGCGGCCAGAAGAGACCCAGTACTTC. This encodes CASSLERPEETQYF.

The J gene is TRBJ2-3, the V gene TRBV7-9; possibly TRBD1 for D (6 bases). CDR1 SEHNR and CDR2 FQNEAQ come from the germline V gene (reference sequence). Trimming removed 7 bases at V and 2 bases at J, with 13 bases between. The CDR3 loop spans 14 amino acids. The CDR3 here is CASTSDRFTDTQYF. As DNA, the CDR3 is TGTGCCAGCACCTCTGACAGGTTCACAGATACGCAGTATTTT.

The chain has TRBV6-1 and TRBJ2-7, with a weak D call TRBD1 (5 bases). The germline V gene has CDR1 MNHNS and CDR2 SASEGT. Trimming removed 5 bases at V and 0 bases at J, with 8 bases between. The length of the CDR3 is 13 residues. This CDR3 is CASSLTASYEQYF. CDR3 sequence (DNA): TGTGCCAGCAGTTTGACAGCCTCCTACGAGCAGTACTTC.

V gene TRBV28 combines with J gene TRBJ1-6, with TRBD1 as a possible D gene (6 bases). Per the germline V gene, CDR1 is MDHEN and CDR2 is SYDVKM. The CDR3 length is 13 residues. V lost 2 bases, J lost 8 bases, and 7 bases lay in between. The CDR3 reads CASSLEGDSPLHF. The CDR3 DNA sequence: TGTGCCAGCAGTTTAGAGGGGGATTCACCCCTCCACTTT.

The V and J genes are TRBV7-9 and TRBJ2-7; TRBD1 agrees at 7 bases. The CDR3 spans 15 residues. Trimming cost V 5 bases and J 3 bases; bases outside gene matches: 10. The germline gives CDR1 SEHNR, CDR2 FQNEAQ (reference sequence). The CDR3 sequence is CASSPGTGTDYEQYF. CDR3 nucleotides: TGTGCCAGCAGCCCGGGAACCGGGACAGACTACGAGCAGTACTTC.

The chain joins TRBV6-6 to TRBJ2-5; the match to TRBD2 covers 9 bases. The end of the DNA aligns better with TRBJ2-7, so the J call may be wrong. Germline CDR1 MNHNY, CDR2 SVGAGI (reference sequence). The CDR3 extends over 14 amino acids. CDR3 sequence (DNA): TGTGCCAGCAAAAGTGCGGGGGGGCATGACGAGCAGTACTTC. Its translation: CASKSAGGHDEQYF.

The V gene is TRBV5-1, the J gene TRBJ2-3; unclear D gene. Trimming stripped 0 bases from V and 8 bases from J, with 13 bases between. This CDR3 has 14 amino acids. The germline V gene encodes CDR1 SGHRS and CDR2 YFSETQ. The CDR3 protein is CASSLDLSPPTQYF. The CDR3, as DNA: TGCGCCAGCAGCTTGGATCTCAGTCCCCCTACGCAGTATTTT.

The chain combines TRBV28 with TRBJ2-7, with D possibly being TRBD1 (5 bases). Germline loops: CDR1 MDHEN, CDR2 SYDVKM. The CDR3 is made up of 13 amino acids. Deletions cut 5 bases from V and 0 bases from J, with 8 bases between. CDR3: CASSRQSSYEQYF. CDR3 in DNA: TGTGCCAGCAGTCGACAGAGCTCCTACGAGCAGTACTTC.